Listed below are T cell receptor beta chains from one sample, sequenced in a study of human T cells and chemical hapten exposure. TCRdb itself ran the RACE reads through MiXCR, one entry per CDR3 protein. Among around 380,000 distinct CDR3 sequences listed, approximately 5% were seen once. Source: whole blood, taken in connection with sensitization to the hapten diphenylcyclopropenone (DPC). The source of these receptors is a woman in her forties or fifties with alopecia areata. Some clones in this sample may be carry-over from other donors' samples. Each CDR3 is given with its conserved first and last residue. The order of the fields is D gene, J gene, V gene, clone size, CDR3 DNA, CDR3 protein. D genes are given only for firm matches. Only part of the rows carry a size: once, few, many, or a class if the clone is expanded.

TRBD2,TRBJ2-1,TRBV20-1,many,TGCAGTGCTAGAGAAATGCGGTTTGGACTAGCGGTCGAAGAGCAGTTCTTC,CSAREMRFGLAVEEQFF
-,TRBJ2-7,TRBV28,-,TGTGCCAGCAGTTTGAGGCTAAGTCCCTACGAGCAGTACTTC,CASSLRLSPYEQYF
-,TRBJ2-1,TRBV12-3/TRBV12-4,many,TGTGCCAGCAGTTTATCACCGGCGGGTGAGCAGTTCTTC,CASSLSPAGEQFF
TRBD1,TRBJ2-1,TRBV10-3,many,TGTGCCATCAGCAACCGACAGGGCGAGCAGTTCTTC,CAISNRQGEQFF
TRBD1,TRBJ2-3,TRBV4-3,many,TGCGCCAGCAGCCAAGATTGGGCAGGGGGCGGAGATACGCAGTATTTT,CASSQDWAGGGDTQYF
TRBD1,TRBJ1-4,TRBV7-9,few,TGTGCCAGCAGCTGGCCGGGACAGGGGGATGAAAAACTGTTTTTT,CASSWPGQGDEKLFF
-,TRBJ2-3,TRBV23-1,many,TGCGCCAGCAGTCAATCGGCCAGGGGAGGGGCAGATACGCAGTATTTT,CASSQSARGGADTQYF
-,TRBJ2-3,TRBV6-1,few,TGTGCCAGTCTCGACAGTTGGGTGGCAGATACGCAGTATTTT,CASLDSWVADTQYF
-,TRBJ1-6,TRBV2,-,TGTGCCAGCAGTGCTGGTCAGGGAGATTCACCCCTCCACTTT,CASSAGQGDSPLHF
TRBD2,TRBJ2-7,TRBV13,many,TGTGCCAGCAGCTTAGTAGCGGGGATGAACGAGCAGTACTTC,CASSLVAGMNEQYF
-,TRBJ2-7,TRBV18,few,TGTGCCAGCTCCGGGGACGGCCCCTACGAGCAGTACTTC,CASSGDGPYEQYF
TRBD2,TRBJ2-2,TRBV6-5,many,TGTGCCAGCAGACCTACTAGCGGGGGGGGCCGGGAGCTGTTTTTT,CASRPTSGGGRELFF